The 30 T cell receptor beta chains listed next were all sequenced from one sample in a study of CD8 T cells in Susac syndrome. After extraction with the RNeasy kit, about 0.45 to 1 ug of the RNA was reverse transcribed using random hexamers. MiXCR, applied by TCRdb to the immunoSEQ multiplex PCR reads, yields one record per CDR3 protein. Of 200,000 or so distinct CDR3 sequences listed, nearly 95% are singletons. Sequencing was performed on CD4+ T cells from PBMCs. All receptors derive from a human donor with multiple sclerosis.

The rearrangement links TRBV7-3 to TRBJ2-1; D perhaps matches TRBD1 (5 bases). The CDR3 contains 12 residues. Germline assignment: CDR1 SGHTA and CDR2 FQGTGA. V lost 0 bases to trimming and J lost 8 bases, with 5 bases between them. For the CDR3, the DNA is TGTGCCAGCAGCTTAACGGGGCATGAGCAGTTCTTC. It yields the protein CASSLTGHEQFF. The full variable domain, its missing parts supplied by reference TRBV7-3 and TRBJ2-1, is GAGVSQTPSNKVTEKGKYVELRCDPISGHTALYWYRQSLGQGPEFLIYFQGTGAADDSGLPNDRFFAVRPEGSVSTLKIQRTERGDSAVYLCASSLTGHEQFFGPGTRLTVL.

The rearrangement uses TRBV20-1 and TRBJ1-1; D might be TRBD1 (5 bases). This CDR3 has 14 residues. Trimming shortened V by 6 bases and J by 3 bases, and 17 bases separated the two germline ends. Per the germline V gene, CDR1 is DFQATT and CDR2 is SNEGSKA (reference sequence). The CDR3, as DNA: TGCAGTGCCCATGCTCCAGGGCAGGACACTGAAGCTTTCTTT. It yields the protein CSAHAPGQDTEAFF.

The CDR3 region is CAWSPSEKLFF. In nucleotides, the CDR3 is TGTGCCTGGAGCCCCAGTGAAAAACTGTTTTTT. The chain couples TRBV30 to TRBJ1-4; D is uncertain. The CDR3 extends over 11 amino acids. V dropped 3 bases and J dropped 7 bases, with 6 bases sitting between them. Germline CDR1 GTSNPN, CDR2 SVGIG (reference sequence).

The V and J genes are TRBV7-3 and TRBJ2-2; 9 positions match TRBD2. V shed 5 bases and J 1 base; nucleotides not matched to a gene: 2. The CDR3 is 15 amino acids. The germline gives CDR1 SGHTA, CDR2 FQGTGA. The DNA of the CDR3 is TGTGCCAGCAGCCCACTAGCGGGGAACACCGGGGAGCTGTTTTTT. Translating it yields CASSPLAGNTGELFF.

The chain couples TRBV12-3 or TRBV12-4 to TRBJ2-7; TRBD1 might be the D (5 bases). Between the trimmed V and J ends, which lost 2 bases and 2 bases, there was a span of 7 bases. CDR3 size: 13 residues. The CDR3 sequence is CASSLMDTYEQYF. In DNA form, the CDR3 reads TGTGCCAGCAGTTTAATGGACACCTACGAGCAGTACTTC.

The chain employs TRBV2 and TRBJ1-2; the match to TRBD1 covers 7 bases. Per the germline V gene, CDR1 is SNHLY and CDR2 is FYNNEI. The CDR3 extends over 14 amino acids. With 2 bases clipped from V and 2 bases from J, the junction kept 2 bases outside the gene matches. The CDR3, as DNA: TGTGCCAGCAGTGAATACAGGGGCAACTATGGCTACACCTTC. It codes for CASSEYRGNYGYTF.

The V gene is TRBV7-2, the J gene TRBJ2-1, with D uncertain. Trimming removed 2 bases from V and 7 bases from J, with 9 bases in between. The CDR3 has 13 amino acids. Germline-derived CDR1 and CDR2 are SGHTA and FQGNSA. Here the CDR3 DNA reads TGTGCCAGCAGCTTAAGGATGGATAATGAGCAGTTCTTC. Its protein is CASSLRMDNEQFF.

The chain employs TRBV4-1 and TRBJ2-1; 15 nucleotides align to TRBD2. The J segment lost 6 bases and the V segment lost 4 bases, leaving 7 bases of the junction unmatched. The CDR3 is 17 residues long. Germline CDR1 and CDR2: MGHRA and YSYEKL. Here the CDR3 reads CASSPGLAGGPGNEQFF. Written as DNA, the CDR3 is TGCGCCAGCAGCCCCGGACTAGCGGGAGGGCCCGGCAATGAGCAGTTCTTC.

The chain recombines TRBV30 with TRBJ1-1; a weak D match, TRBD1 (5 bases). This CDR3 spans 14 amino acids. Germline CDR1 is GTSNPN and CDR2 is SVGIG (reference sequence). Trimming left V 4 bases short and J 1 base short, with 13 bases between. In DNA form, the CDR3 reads TGTGCCTGGACCCCAGGACATCCGAACACTGAAGCTTTCTTT. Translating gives CAWTPGHPNTEAFF.

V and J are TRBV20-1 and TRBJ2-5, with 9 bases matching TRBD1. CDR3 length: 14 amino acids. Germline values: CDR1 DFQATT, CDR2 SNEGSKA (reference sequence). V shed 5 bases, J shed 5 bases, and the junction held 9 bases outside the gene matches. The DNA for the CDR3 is TGCAGTGCTCAACAGGGGGCGCCCCCGGAGACCCAGTACTTC. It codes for CSAQQGAPPETQYF.

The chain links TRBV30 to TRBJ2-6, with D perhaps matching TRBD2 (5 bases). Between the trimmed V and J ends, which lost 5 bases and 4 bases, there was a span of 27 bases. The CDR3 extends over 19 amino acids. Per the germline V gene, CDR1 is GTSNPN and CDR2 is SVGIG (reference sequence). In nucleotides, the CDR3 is TGTGCCTGGGGAGCGGCCGACTCACACTCTAACCCCGGGGCCAACGTCCTGACTTTC. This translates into CAWGAADSHSNPGANVLTF.

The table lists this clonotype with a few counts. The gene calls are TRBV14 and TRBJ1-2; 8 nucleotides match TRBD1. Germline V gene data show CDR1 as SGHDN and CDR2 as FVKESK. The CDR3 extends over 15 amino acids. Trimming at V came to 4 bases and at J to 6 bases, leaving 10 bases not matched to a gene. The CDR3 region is CASSLGDRLGDGYTF. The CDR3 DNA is TGTGCCAGCAGCCTCGGGGACAGGCTAGGTGATGGCTACACCTTC. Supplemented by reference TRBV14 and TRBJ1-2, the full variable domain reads EAGVTQFPSHSVIEKGQTVTLRCDPISGHDNLYWYRRVMGKEIKFLLHFVKESKQDESGMPNNRFLAERTGGTYSTLKVQPAELEDSGVYFCASSLGDRLGDGYTFGSGTRLTVV.

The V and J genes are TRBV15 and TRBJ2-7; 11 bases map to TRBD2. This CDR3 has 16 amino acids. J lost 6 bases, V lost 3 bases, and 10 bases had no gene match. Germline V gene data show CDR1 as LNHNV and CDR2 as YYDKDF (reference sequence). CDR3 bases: TGTGCCACCAGCAGGGGGTTTAGCGGGAGGGCTCTCGAGCAGTACTTC. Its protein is CATSRGFSGRALEQYF. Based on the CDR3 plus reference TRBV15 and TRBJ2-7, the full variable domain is DAMVIQNPRYQVTQFGKPVTLSCSQTLNHNVMYWYQQKSSQAPKLLFHYYDKDFNNEADTPDNFQSRRPNTSFCFLDIRSPGLGDTAMYLCATSRGFSGRALEQYFGPGTRLTVT.

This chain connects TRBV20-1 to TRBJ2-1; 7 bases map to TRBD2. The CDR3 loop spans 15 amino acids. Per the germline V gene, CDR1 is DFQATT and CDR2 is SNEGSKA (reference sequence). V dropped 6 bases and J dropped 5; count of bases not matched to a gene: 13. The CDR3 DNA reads TGCAGTGCCGGAGGGGCCCAGCGGGGCCACAATGAGCAGTTCTTC. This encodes CSAGGAQRGHNEQFF.

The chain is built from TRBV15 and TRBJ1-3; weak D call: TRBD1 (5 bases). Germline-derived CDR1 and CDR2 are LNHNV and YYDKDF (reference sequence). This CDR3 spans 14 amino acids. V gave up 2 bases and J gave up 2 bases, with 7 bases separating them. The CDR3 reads CATSRQDTGNTIYF. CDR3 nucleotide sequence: TGTGCCACCAGCAGACAGGACACTGGAAACACCATATATTTT.

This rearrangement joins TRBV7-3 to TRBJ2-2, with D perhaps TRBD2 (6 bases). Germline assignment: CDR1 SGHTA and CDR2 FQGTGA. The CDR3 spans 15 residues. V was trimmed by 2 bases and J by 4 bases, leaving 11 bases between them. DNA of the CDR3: TGTGCCAGCAGCTTAGCGGGGTTTCCCACCGGGGAGCTGTTTTTT. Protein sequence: CASSLAGFPTGELFF.

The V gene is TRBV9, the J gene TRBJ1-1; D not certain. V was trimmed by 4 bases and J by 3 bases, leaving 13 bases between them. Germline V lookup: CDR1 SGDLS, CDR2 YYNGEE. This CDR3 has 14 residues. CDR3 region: CASSPRRLDTEAFF. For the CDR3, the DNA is TGTGCCAGCAGCCCCAGAAGGTTAGACACTGAAGCTTTCTTT.

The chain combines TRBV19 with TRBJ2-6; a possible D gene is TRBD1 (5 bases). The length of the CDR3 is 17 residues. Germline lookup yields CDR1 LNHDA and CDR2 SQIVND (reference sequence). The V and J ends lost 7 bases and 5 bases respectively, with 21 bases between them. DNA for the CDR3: TGTGCCAGTACTCCACGTGGGGCCGGAACGCGGGCCAACGTCCTGACTTTC. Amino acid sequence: CASTPRGAGTRANVLTF. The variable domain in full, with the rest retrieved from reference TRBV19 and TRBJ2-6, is DGGITQSPKYLFRKEGQNVTLSCEQNLNHDAMYWYRQDPGQGLRLIYYSQIVNDFQKGDIAEGYSVSREKKESFPLTVTSAQKNPTAFYLCASTPRGAGTRANVLTFGAGSRLTVL.

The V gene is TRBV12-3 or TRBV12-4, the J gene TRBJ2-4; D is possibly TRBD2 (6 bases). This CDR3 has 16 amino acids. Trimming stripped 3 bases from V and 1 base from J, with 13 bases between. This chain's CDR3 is CASSFGGERAKNIQYF. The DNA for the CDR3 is TGTGCCAGCAGTTTCGGGGGAGAGAGGGCCAAAAACATTCAGTACTTC.

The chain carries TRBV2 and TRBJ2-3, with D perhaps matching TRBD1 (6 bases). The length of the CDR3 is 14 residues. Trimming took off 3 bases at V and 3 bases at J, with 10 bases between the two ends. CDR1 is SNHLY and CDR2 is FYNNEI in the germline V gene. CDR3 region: CASSEMRGTDTQYF. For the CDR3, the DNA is TGTGCCAGCAGTGAGATGAGGGGGACAGATACGCAGTATTTT.

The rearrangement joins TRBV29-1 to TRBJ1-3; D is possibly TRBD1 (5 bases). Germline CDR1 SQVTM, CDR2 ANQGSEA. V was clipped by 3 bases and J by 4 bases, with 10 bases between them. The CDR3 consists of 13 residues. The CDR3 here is CSVEGSGGNTIYF. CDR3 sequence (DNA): TGCAGCGTTGAGGGTTCAGGGGGAAACACCATATATTTT.

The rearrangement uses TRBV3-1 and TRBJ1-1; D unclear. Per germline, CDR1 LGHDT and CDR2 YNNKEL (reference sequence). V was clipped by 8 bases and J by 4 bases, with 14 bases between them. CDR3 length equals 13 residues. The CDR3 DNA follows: TGTGCCAGCTCCTCGTGGGTGGGCACTGAAGCTTTCTTT. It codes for CASSSWVGTEAFF. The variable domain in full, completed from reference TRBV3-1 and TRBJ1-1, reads DTAVSQTPKYLVTQMGNDKSIKCEQNLGHDTMYWYKQDSKKFLKIMFSYNNKELIINETVPNRFSPKSPDKAHLNLHINSLELGDSAVYFCASSSWVGTEAFFGQGTRLTVV.

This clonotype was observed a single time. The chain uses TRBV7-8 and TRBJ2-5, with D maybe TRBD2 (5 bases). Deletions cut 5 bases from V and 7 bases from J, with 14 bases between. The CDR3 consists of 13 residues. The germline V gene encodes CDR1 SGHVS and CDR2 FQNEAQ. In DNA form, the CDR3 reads TGTGCCAGCAGCCCGGCCGCACGGGGGACCCAGTACTTC. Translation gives CASSPAARGTQYF.

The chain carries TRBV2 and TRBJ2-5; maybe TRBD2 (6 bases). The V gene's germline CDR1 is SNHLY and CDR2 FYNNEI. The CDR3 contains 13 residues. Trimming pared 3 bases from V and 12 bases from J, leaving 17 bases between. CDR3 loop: CASSEGGRGLEYF. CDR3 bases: TGTGCCAGCAGTGAGGGTGGTAGGGGACTGGAGTACTTC.

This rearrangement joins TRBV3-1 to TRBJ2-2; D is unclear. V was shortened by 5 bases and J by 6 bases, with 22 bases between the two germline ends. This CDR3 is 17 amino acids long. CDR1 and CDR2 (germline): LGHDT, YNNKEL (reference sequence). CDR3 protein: CASSSRRTQMSPGELFF. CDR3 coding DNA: TGTGCCAGCAGCTCAAGAAGGACCCAGATGTCTCCCGGGGAGCTGTTTTTT. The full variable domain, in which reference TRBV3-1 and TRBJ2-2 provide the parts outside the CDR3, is DTAVSQTPKYLVTQMGNDKSIKCEQNLGHDTMYWYKQDSKKFLKIMFSYNNKELIINETVPNRFSPKSPDKAHLNLHINSLELGDSAVYFCASSSRRTQMSPGELFFGEGSRLTVL.

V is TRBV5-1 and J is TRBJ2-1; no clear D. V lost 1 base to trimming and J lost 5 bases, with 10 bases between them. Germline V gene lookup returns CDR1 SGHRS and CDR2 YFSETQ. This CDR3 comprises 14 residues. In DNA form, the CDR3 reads TGCGCCAGCAGCTTGTCTGGCCGTCACAATGAGCAGTTCTTC. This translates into CASSLSGRHNEQFF.

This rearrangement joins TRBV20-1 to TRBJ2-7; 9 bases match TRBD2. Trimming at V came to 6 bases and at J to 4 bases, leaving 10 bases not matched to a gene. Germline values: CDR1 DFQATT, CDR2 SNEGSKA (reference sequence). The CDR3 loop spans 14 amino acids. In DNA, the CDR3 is TGCAGTGCGGGGCGGAAGCGGGGGGAGTACGAGCAGTACTTC. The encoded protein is CSAGRKRGEYEQYF.

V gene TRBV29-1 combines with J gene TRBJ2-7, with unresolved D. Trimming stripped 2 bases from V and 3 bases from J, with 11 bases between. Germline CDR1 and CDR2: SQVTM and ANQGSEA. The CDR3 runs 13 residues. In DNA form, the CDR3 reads TGCAGCGTTGAAAGGACGGAAGGCTACGAGCAGTACTTC. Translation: CSVERTEGYEQYF.

CDR3 coding DNA: TGTGCCAGCAGCCTTGAATCGTCCGGGGAGCTGTTTTTT. Encoded protein: CASSLESSGELFF. This chain joins TRBV11-2 and TRBJ2-2; D gene ambiguous. V lost 5 bases and J 6 bases, leaving 10 bases between the germline ends. This CDR3 contains 13 residues. Germline V gene sequence: CDR1 SGHAT, CDR2 FQNNGV.

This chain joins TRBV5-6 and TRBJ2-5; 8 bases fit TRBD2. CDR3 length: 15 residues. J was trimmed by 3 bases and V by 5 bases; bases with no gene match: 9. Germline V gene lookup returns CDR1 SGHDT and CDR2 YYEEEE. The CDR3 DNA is TGTGCCAGCAGTTTCCTCTGGCGGGGGGAAGAGACCCAGTACTTC. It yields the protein CASSFLWRGEETQYF.